The rows below give T cell receptor beta chains drawn from one sample of a study of T cell clonotyping in hematopoietic cell transplantation. TCRdb's copy holds only in-frame clones and misses some; the assay was immunoSEQ multiplex PCR. The sample contains approximately 10,000 clones, 46% of which appear only once. Source: PBMCs, taken 30 days after allogeneic stem cell transplant. These receptors all come from a male patient between 50 and 60 years old who had an allogeneic stem cell transplant from an unrelated donor, so the T cells may come from the graft donor. Some clones in this sample may be carry-over from other donors' samples. CDR3s include the opening cysteine and the closing phenylalanine or tryptophan. A D gene is named only where the DNA matches it firmly. Not every row has a clone size; where given, it reads once, few, many or a size class.

J gene,V gene,clone size,D gene,CDR3 DNA,CDR3 protein
TRBJ1-4,TRBV30,NA,NA,TGTGCCTGGAGTGTCGGGGGGACTAATGAAAAACTGTTTTTT,CAWSVGGTNEKLFF
TRBJ1-2,TRBV6-5,NA,NA,TGTGCCAGCCTGGGAGAGTATGGCTACACCTTC,CASLGEYGYTF
TRBJ2-1,TRBV12-5,NA,NA,TGTGCTAGTGCGGGGACCTACAATGAGCAGTTCTTC,CASAGTYNEQFF
TRBJ2-4,TRBV4-3,NA,NA,TGCGCCAGCAGCCGCGGGACAGTGGGAGCCAAAAACATTCAGTACTTC,CASSRGTVGAKNIQYF
TRBJ1-2,TRBV29-1,NA,NA,TGCAGCGTTGGATATCTCAGGGGAAACTATGGCTACACCTTC,CSVGYLRGNYGYTF
TRBJ1-1,TRBV7-9,NA,NA,TGTGCCAGCAGCTTATCCCCAGGGAACACTGAAGCTTTCTTT,CASSLSPGNTEAFF
TRBJ1-2,TRBV5-1,NA,NA,TGCGCCAGCAGCTTGGCAGGGGCGACTGACACTAACTATGGCTACACCTTC,CASSLAGATDTNYGYTF
TRBJ1-4,TRBV7-9,NA,TRBD1,TGTGCCAGCAGCCAGGGGGCATGGAATGAAAAACTGTTTTTT,CASSQGAWNEKLFF
TRBJ1-1,TRBV9,once,NA,TGTGCCAGCAGCGCGGGGGAGACAACCGTAGCTTTCTTT,CASSAGETTVAFF
TRBJ2-7,TRBV5-6,few,NA,TGTGCCAGCAGCTTAAGGGACGCCTACGAGCAGTACTTC,CASSLRDAYEQYF
TRBJ2-3,TRBV11-3,NA,NA,TGTGCCAGCAGCCTAGCTGATACGCAGTATTTT,CASSLADTQYF
TRBJ2-7,TRBV6-5,NA,TRBD1,TGTGCCAGCAGTGCGGGACAGGCCTACGAGCAGTACTTC,CASSAGQAYEQYF
TRBJ1-2,TRBV28,NA,NA,TGTGCCAGCAGTGTGCGAACGGGGAACTATGGCTACACCTTC,CASSVRTGNYGYTF
TRBJ1-1,TRBV4-3,NA,TRBD1,TGCGCCAGCAGCCGAGCGGACAGGCGGAACACTGAAGCTTTCTTT,CASSRADRRNTEAFF
TRBJ1-2,TRBV28,few,NA,TGTGCCAGCACCCCGGGGGGGGTCAGCTATGGCTACACCTTC,CASTPGGVSYGYTF
TRBJ2-1,TRBV5-4,NA,TRBD2,TGTGCCAGCAGCCTAGGGTGGGCTAGCGGGAGTGATGAGCAGTTCTTC,CASSLGWASGSDEQFF
TRBJ2-2,TRBV19,NA,NA,TGTGCCAGTTCCTGGCCGAACACCGGGGAGCTGTTTTTT,CASSWPNTGELFF
TRBJ1-2,TRBV6-1,medium-sized,TRBD1,TGTGCCAGCAGTGAATCCCCAGGGGGCTATGGCTACACCTTC,CASSESPGGYGYTF
TRBJ1-1,TRBV13,NA,NA,TGTGCCAGCAGCTCAAAGCTAAAAGCTTTCTTT,CASSSKLKAFF
TRBJ2-2,TRBV30,few,TRBD1,TGTGCCTGGAACGGACAGGGGGCGGTCGGGGAGCTGTTTTTT,CAWNGQGAVGELFF
TRBJ2-7,TRBV4-3,NA,NA,TGCGCCAGCAGCCAAGATCCGGGCGGGGACTCCTACGAGCAGTACTTC,CASSQDPGGDSYEQYF
TRBJ2-7,TRBV29-1,NA,NA,TGCAGCGTTGAGAGTAGCTCCTACGAGCAGTACTTC,CSVESSSYEQYF
TRBJ2-7,TRBV4-1,NA,TRBD2,TGCGCCAGCAGCTCAAGAAGCGGGAGAGGCTACGAGCAGTACTTC,CASSSRSGRGYEQYF
TRBJ1-5,TRBV28,NA,NA,TGTGCCAGCAGGAAGGGACTGCAAAATCAGCCCCAGCATTTT,CASRKGLQNQPQHF
TRBJ2-7,TRBV28,few,TRBD2,TGTGCCATCGGGAGCGGGAGGACCTACGAGCAGTACTTC,CAIGSGRTYEQYF
TRBJ2-3,TRBV4-2,NA,TRBD2,TGTGCCAGCAGCCCGACCGGGACTAGCGGGGTCGATACGCAGTATTTT,CASSPTGTSGVDTQYF